What follows describes a single T cell receptor beta chain. Its antigen remains unknown. These data are taken from a study of T cells in Graves' hyperthyroidism and ophthalmopathy. General study findings and limits: Within blood appeared most thyroid clonotypes that had expanded above 0.001.

Patients showing uncontrolled infection, other autoimmune disease, pregnancy or lactation were ineligible. Clinicians diagnosed patients from clinical symptoms, serum thyroxine and TRAb, thyroid ultrasound and orbital computed tomography. It was at first hyperthyroidism diagnosis, before any ophthalmopathy symptoms, that the blood sample was taken. The TCR beta CDR3 regions underwent amplification using RNA transcripts as the source. A set of HTBI primers served as the primers for a first-round RT-PCR of the TCR CDR3. TCRdb used MiXCR to reprocess the multiplex PCR reads, holding one entry per CDR3 protein. The table shows fewer than 900,000 distinct CDR3 sequences, with roughly 20% occurring only once. Trimming left V 4 bases short and J 5 bases short, with 10 bases between. The germline V gene has CDR1 SGHRS and CDR2 YFSETQ. There are 12 residues in the CDR3.

The specimen sequenced was blood. V is TRBV5-1 and J is TRBJ2-7; D unresolved. The receptor was derived from a woman aged 45-65 years with Graves' hyperthyroidism that later progressed to Graves' ophthalmopathy. CDR3 protein: CASSHRADEQYF. As DNA, the CDR3 is TGCGCCAGCAGCCACCGCGCGGACGAGCAGTACTTC.